This TCR beta chain was sequenced during a study of cytotoxic CD8 clonotypes in ibrutinib-treated CLL. Trimming cost V 6 bases and J 5 bases; bases outside gene matches: 13. The CDR3 is made up of 16 amino acids. Germline V gene data show CDR1 as MNHNY and CDR2 as SVGAGI (reference sequence). Findings and limits, study-wide: Baseline clonality exceeded age-matched healthy donors and tracked circulating CD8+ T-cell counts.

Concerning this clone: The antigen remains unidentified.

The table came from immunoSEQ multiplex PCR; TCRdb's copy has only in-frame clones and leaves some out. The sample has approximately 320,000 clones, roughly 70% seen once. This clonotype originated in a human donor with chronic lymphocytic leukemia. The sequenced sample was PBMCs, obtained after 36 months of ibrutinib treatment. The chain uses TRBV6-6 and TRBJ2-7; 10 bases line up with TRBD2. The CDR3 sequence: CASSHRSLAGFHEQYF. DNA for the CDR3: TGTGCCAGCAGCCACAGGTCACTAGCGGGATTCCACGAGCAGTACTTC.